This TCR beta chain was captured in a study of blood T cell repertoires in COVID-19. Overall study context: COVID-19 samples, acute and convalescent, were from the United States, Italy and Spain. T cells, B-cell-depleted T cells, or PBMCs provided the cDNA or gDNA that served as material.

This CDR3 is 19 amino acids long. Germline CDR1 reads LGHDT; CDR2 reads YNNKEL (reference sequence). J lost 0 bases, V lost 2 bases, and 9 bases had no gene match. TCRdb's copy holds only in-frame clones and misses some; the assay was immunoSEQ multiplex PCR. Among more than 200,000 clones listed, 70% to 90% were seen once. This chain connects TRBV3-1 (or the pseudogene TRBV3-2) to TRBJ1-5, with 11 bases lining up with TRBD1. Sequenced material: peripheral blood. The clonotype was recovered from a man aged 18 to 30 with active or convalescent COVID-19. CDR3 protein: CASSQYSGQGDYSNQPQHF. In nucleotides, the CDR3 is TGTGCCAGCAGCCAATACTCGGGACAGGGGGATTATAGCAATCAGCCCCAGCATTTT.